This TCR beta chain is from a study of T cells in lung cancer brain metastases. Whole-study results and caveats: DNA fragmentation in FFPE samples may have prevented full retrieval of the infiltrating T cell repertoire.

Measured with immunoSEQ multiplex PCR; TCRdb has only the in-frame clones, and not every one. The repertoire holds under 6,000 clones, with 80% to 90% as singletons. Concerning this clone itself: Its specificity is unknown.

This sequence originates from a man aged 50-59 years with non-small cell lung cancer. Sequencing input: tumor tissue from the primary lung tumor.

CDR3 nucleotide sequence: TGCGCCAGCAGCTTGGCAGGGACTAGTTCCAATGAGCAGTTCTTC. Residues: CASSLAGTSSNEQFF. The chain links TRBV5-1 to TRBJ2-1, with TRBD2 matching 8 bases. CDR1 and CDR2 (germline): SGHRS, YFSETQ. The length of the CDR3 is 15 residues. J lost 6 bases, V lost 0 bases, and 5 bases had no gene match.